The present entry profiles one T cell receptor (beta chain) with its context. Its cognate antigen is unknown. This CDR3 has 15 residues. CDR1 and CDR2 (germline): SGHTA, FQGTGA. The V and J ends lost 5 bases and 6 bases, in that order; junction bases with no gene match: 11. Synthesis of TCR cDNA relied on 5'RACE template switching, which attached a universal primer site and UMIs. MiXCR was run by TCRdb on the 5' RACE reads, yielding one entry per CDR3 protein. The table includes roughly 330,000 distinct CDR3 sequences, 6.8% detected once. This sample was taken from a study of T cells after yellow fever vaccination. Study-level results: FACS-sorted repertoires could contain abundant clonotypes contaminating from the bulk population. It was a weaker secondary response, yet one that peaked faster, at day 5 versus 15.

The chain couples TRBV7-3 to TRBJ2-3; 7 nucleotides align to TRBD2. Here the sequenced sample was PBMCs, taken approximately 47 days after the first yellow fever vaccination. The sequence came from a man younger than 35 who received the YFV17D yellow fever vaccine. The CDR3 here is CASSARGTTWDTQYF. CDR3 bases: TGTGCCAGCAGCGCACGGGGGACTACATGGGATACGCAGTATTTT.